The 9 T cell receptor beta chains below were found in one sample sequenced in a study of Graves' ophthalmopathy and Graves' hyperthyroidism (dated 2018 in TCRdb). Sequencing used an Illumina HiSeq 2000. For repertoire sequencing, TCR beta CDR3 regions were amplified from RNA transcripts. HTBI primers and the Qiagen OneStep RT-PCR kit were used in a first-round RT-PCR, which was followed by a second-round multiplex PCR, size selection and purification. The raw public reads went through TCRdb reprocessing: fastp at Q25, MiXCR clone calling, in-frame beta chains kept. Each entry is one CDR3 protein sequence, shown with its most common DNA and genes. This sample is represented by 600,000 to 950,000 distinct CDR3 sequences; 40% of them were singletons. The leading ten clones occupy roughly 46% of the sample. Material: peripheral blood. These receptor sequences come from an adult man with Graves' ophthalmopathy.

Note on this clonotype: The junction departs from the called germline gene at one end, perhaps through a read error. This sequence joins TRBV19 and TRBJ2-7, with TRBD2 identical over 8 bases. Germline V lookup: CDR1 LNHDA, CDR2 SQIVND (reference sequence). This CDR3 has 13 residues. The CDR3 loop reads CASRIAGSYEQYF. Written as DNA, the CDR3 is TGTGCCAGTAGAATAGCGGGGAGCTACGAGCAGTACTTC.

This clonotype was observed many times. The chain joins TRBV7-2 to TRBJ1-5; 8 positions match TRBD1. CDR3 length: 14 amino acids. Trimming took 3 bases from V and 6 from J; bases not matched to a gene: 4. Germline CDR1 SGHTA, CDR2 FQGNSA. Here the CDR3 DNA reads TGTGCCAGCAGCTTCTTCGACAGGGGTCAGCCCCAGCATTTT. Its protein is CASSFFDRGQPQHF.

This CDR3 is CASSEGTGNGEQYF. The DNA for the CDR3 is TGTGCCAGCAGCGAGGGGACAGGGAATGGGGAGCAGTACTTC. This sequence joins TRBV6-4 and TRBJ2-7, with TRBD1 matching 9 bases. This CDR3 spans 14 amino acids. Trimming at V came to 6 bases and at J to 7 bases, leaving 10 bases not matched to a gene. Germline V gene data show CDR1 as MRHNA and CDR2 as SNTAGT.

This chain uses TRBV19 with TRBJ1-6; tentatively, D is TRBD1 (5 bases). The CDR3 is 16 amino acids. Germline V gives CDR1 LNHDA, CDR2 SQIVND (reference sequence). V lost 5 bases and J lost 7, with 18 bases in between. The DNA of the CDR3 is TGTGCCAGTAGTCCCCGGGGGAACTCCCGAAATTCACCCCTCCACTTT. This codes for CASSPRGNSRNSPLHF.

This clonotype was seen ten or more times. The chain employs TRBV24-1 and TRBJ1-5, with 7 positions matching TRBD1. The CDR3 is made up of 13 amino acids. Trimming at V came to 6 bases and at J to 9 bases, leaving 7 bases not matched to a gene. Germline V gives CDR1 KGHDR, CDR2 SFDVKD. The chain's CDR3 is CATSNPGGRPQHF. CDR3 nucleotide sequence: TGTGCCACCAGTAACCCAGGGGGACGGCCCCAGCATTTT.

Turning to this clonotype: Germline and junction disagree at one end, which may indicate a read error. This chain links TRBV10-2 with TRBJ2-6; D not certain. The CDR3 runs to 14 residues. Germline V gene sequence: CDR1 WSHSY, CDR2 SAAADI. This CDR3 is CTSRDRSGANVLTF. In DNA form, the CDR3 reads TGCACCAGCAGAGATCGCTCTGGGGCCAACGTCCTGACTTTC.

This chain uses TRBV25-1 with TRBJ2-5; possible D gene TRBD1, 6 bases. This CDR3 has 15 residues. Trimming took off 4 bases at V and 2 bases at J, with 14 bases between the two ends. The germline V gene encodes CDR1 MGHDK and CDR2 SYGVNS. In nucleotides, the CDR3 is TGTGCCAGCAGTGCTCGGGACATTAATCAAGAGACCCAGTACTTC. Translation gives CASSARDINQETQYF.

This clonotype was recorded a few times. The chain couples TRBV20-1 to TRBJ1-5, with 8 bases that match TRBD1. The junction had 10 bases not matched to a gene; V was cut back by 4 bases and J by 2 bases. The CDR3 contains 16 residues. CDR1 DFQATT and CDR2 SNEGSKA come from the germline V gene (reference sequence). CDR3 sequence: CSATLQQGVGNQPQHF. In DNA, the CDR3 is TGCAGTGCTACCCTCCAACAGGGGGTTGGCAATCAGCCCCAGCATTTT.

CDR3 DNA: TGTGCCAGCAGAGGGGAGGGGACCCAGTACTTC. It specifies CASRGEGTQYF. The chain links TRBV2 to TRBJ2-5, with 7 nucleotides matching TRBD2. CDR1 is SNHLY and CDR2 is FYNNEI in the germline V gene. Trimming at V came to 6 bases and at J to 7 bases, leaving 2 bases not matched to a gene. The CDR3 extends over 11 amino acids.